The 16 T cell receptor beta chains presented below share a single source sample, sequenced in a study of control samples from healthy donors and cancer patients. Only in-frame clones appear in the TCRdb table, and some are missing; sequencing was by immunoSEQ multiplex PCR. The sample shows roughly 130,000 clones, 70% to 90% of them seen only once. Material: blood. All receptors derive from a man over 45 in good health.

V usage is TRBV10-3 and J usage is TRBJ1-5, with 8 bases that match TRBD1. J was trimmed by 2 bases and V by 6 bases; bases with no gene match: 6. From germline, CDR1 is ENHRY and CDR2 SYGVKD. The CDR3 has 15 amino acids. CDR3 in amino acids: CAISGTGFGNQPQHF. CDR3 coding DNA: TGTGCCATCAGCGGGACAGGATTTGGCAATCAGCCCCAGCATTTT.

Comments on this clone: This same CDR3 is encoded by further DNA sequences in the sample. This chain joins TRBV30 and TRBJ1-1; D remains unclear. Looked up from germline, CDR1 is GTSNPN and CDR2 is SVGIG (reference sequence). V lost 0 bases, J lost 1 base, and 6 bases lay in between. CDR3 length: 13 amino acids. The CDR3 DNA sequence: TGTGCCTGGAGTGTACGAGGGAACACTGAAGCTTTCTTT. Protein: CAWSVRGNTEAFF.

This clone was seen a handful of times. The chain's CDR3 is CASSLFTVGTGELFF. The CDR3 bases are TGTGCCAGCAGCTTGTTCACAGTAGGAACCGGGGAGCTGTTTTTT. The chain employs TRBV5-6 and TRBJ2-2; D gene unclear. The V and J ends lost 1 base and 5 bases respectively, with 12 bases between them. Germline V gene data show CDR1 as SGHDT and CDR2 as YYEEEE. The CDR3 loop spans 15 amino acids. The full variable domain, rest sourced from reference TRBV5-6 and TRBJ2-2, is DAGVTQSPTHLIKTRGQQVTLRCSPKSGHDTVSWYQQALGQGPQFIFQYYEEEERQRGNFPDRFSGHQFPNYSSELNVNALLLGDSALYLCASSLFTVGTGELFFGEGSRLTVL.

The chain has TRBV3-1 (or the pseudogene TRBV3-2) and TRBJ2-5; the D gene could be TRBD1 or TRBD2 (6 bases each). Trimming cost V 1 base and J 2 bases, with 17 bases left between them. CDR1 and CDR2 (germline): LGHDT, YNNKEL (reference sequence). CDR3 length: 17 amino acids. CDR3 nucleotides: TGTGCCAGCAGCCAAGGGGGGGCAGACCTGGAACAAGAGACCCAGTACTTC. Its protein product is CASSQGGADLEQETQYF.

The chain carries TRBV15 and TRBJ2-7; possibly TRBD2 for D (6 bases). Trimming shortened V by 6 bases and J by 0 bases, and 24 bases separated the two germline ends. The CDR3 runs 18 residues. Germline V gene sequence: CDR1 LNHNV, CDR2 YYDKDF (reference sequence). The CDR3 here is CATSKTRDLTGGSYEQYF. Here the CDR3 DNA reads TGTGCCACCAGTAAAACCAGGGATCTCACCGGGGGCTCCTACGAGCAGTACTTC.

This clone has only one observation. The chain links TRBV9 to TRBJ2-2; 14 positions match TRBD2. This CDR3 has 20 amino acids. Trimming removed 3 bases from V and 6 bases from J; junction bases left unmatched: 16. Germline V gene sequence: CDR1 SGDLS, CDR2 YYNGEE. The CDR3 sequence: CASSGSLPTSGGAIAGELFF. In nucleotides, the CDR3 is TGTGCCAGCAGCGGCTCACTACCGACTAGCGGGGGGGCCATCGCCGGGGAGCTGTTTTTT.

This chain connects TRBV13 to TRBJ2-7, with 11 bases fitting TRBD1. Per the germline V gene, CDR1 is PRHDT and CDR2 is FYEKMQ (reference sequence). Losses at the gene ends were 6 bases for V and 1 base for J; bases not matched to a gene: 11. The CDR3 is 17 amino acids. The CDR3 here is CASRQLGQGVRSYEQYF. The CDR3 DNA reads as TGTGCCAGCAGACAATTGGGACAGGGGGTAAGGTCCTACGAGCAGTACTTC.

The chain carries TRBV27 and TRBJ2-7; TRBD2 might be the D (7 bases). Looked up from germline, CDR1 is MNHEY and CDR2 is SMNVEV (reference sequence). Trimming pared 4 bases from V and 2 bases from J, leaving 15 bases between. This CDR3 has 15 residues. The DNA for the CDR3 is TGTGCCAGCAGTTATGGGCGGGGGCCTCCCTACGAGCAGTACTTC. As protein: CASSYGRGPPYEQYF.

The rearrangement links TRBV27 to TRBJ1-5; D is possibly TRBD1 (5 bases). This CDR3 comprises 13 residues. Germline V CDR1 and CDR2: MNHEY, SMNVEV (reference sequence). V lost 3 bases, J lost 5 bases, and 8 bases lay in between. CDR3 sequence (DNA): TGTGCCAGCAGTTTGTGGGGGGATCAGCCCCAGCATTTT. It specifies CASSLWGDQPQHF.

The chain recombines TRBV6-5 with TRBJ1-1; 8 bases map to TRBD1. V shed 0 bases, J shed 10 bases, and the junction held 10 bases outside the gene matches. From germline, CDR1 is MNHEY and CDR2 SVGAGI. This CDR3 contains 15 residues. DNA for the CDR3: TGTGCCAGCAGTTACTCGGGGGGGGACAGGACGGCAGCTTTCTTT. Residues: CASSYSGGDRTAAFF.

This clone was seen a few times. Compared with germline, one end of the junction differs, possibly owing to a read error. The V gene is TRBV7-7, the J gene TRBJ2-1, with D uncertain. The CDR3 spans 13 residues. Germline loops: CDR1 SSHAT, CDR2 FNYEAQ (reference sequence). CDR3 sequence (DNA): TGTGCTAGCAGCTTAGGGCCTACGAATGAGCAGTTCTTC. This gives the protein CASSLGPTNEQFF.

This rearrangement joins TRBV28 to TRBJ1-5, with 9 positions matching TRBD1. Germline trimming cut 3 bases from V and 5 bases from J; bases unmatched to any gene: 5. The length of the CDR3 is 15 residues. CDR1 and CDR2 from the germline V gene are MDHEN and SYDVKM. CDR3 sequence reads: CASSFRTGAYQPQHF. For the CDR3, the DNA is TGTGCCAGCAGTTTTCGGACAGGGGCCTATCAGCCCCAGCATTTT.

This CDR3 is CASRGPLGDRGRSNSPLHF. CDR3 in DNA: TGTGCCAGCAGGGGCCCCTTGGGAGATAGGGGCCGGAGTAATTCACCCCTCCACTTT. The J gene is TRBJ1-6, the V gene TRBV28; weak D call: TRBD1 (5 bases). Germline CDR1 reads MDHEN; CDR2 reads SYDVKM. CDR3 length: 19 amino acids. The V gene lost 6 bases and the J gene lost 6 bases, with 27 bases spanning the gap.

The CDR3 here is CACNPVPSGGGYNEQFF. The CDR3 region has the DNA TGTGCCTGCAATCCTGTTCCCTCTGGCGGGGGATACAATGAGCAGTTCTTC. The V gene is TRBV30, the J gene TRBJ2-1; TRBD2 agrees at 7 bases. The germline V gene has CDR1 GTSNPN and CDR2 SVGIG (reference sequence). The CDR3 has 17 amino acids. With V trimmed by 6 bases and J by 4 bases, 18 bases remained unmatched.

This CDR3 is CAWSAGNEQYF. CDR3 in DNA: TGTGCCTGGAGTGCCGGGAACGAGCAGTACTTC. This chain links TRBV30 with TRBJ2-7; D perhaps matches TRBD2 (5 bases). There are 11 residues in the CDR3. The germline gives CDR1 GTSNPN, CDR2 SVGIG (reference sequence). The ends were cut back, 1 base at V and 5 bases at J, with 6 bases in the middle.

Points on this clone: This sample also contains other DNA sequences that code for the same CDR3. The J gene is TRBJ1-1, the V gene TRBV9; D unresolved. Germline assignment: CDR1 SGDLS and CDR2 YYNGEE. The CDR3 totals 15 residues. With 0 bases removed from V and 1 base from J, the gap between germline ends came to 10 bases. CDR3 sequence (DNA): TGTGCCAGCAGCGTAGCCACGGGAGGGAACACTGAAGCTTTCTTT. As protein: CASSVATGGNTEAFF.